This T cell receptor (beta chain) was recorded in a study of PD-1 blockade in classical Hodgkin lymphoma. General observations from the study: The authors excluded patients who started nivolumab under 1 year after ASCT. Patients newly diagnosed and complete responders had comparable baseline diversity.

Some clones are missing from TCRdb's copy, which holds only in-frame ones; the method was immunoSEQ multiplex PCR. The profile covers about 40,000 clones, with over 70% appearing a single time and around 9.7% taken by the ten largest. The patients all showed relapse after autologous stem cell transplantation, while their brentuximab vedotin exposure varied. The best responses consisted of complete response, partial response or progressive disease. Worth noting for this clone: The antigen remains undetermined.

This CDR3 comprises 13 residues. Germline V CDR1 and CDR2: KGHSH, LQKENI. V lost 2 bases to trimming and J lost 4 bases, with 7 bases between them. The rearrangement joins TRBV18 to TRBJ2-3; D not resolved. The specimen was peripheral blood mononuclear cells (PBMCs), collected at baseline. The receptor comes from a human donor with classical Hodgkin lymphoma. The CDR3 DNA sequence: TGTGCCAGCTCACCAAGCTCCCCAGATACGCAGTATTTT. Translation gives CASSPSSPDTQYF. Together with reference TRBV18 and TRBJ2-3, the CDR3 gives the full variable domain: NAGVMQNPRHLVRRRGQEARLRCSPMKGHSHVYWYRQLPEEGLKFMVYLQKENIIDESGMPKERFSAEFPKEGPSILRIQQVVRGDSAAYFCASSPSSPDTQYFGPGTRLTVL.